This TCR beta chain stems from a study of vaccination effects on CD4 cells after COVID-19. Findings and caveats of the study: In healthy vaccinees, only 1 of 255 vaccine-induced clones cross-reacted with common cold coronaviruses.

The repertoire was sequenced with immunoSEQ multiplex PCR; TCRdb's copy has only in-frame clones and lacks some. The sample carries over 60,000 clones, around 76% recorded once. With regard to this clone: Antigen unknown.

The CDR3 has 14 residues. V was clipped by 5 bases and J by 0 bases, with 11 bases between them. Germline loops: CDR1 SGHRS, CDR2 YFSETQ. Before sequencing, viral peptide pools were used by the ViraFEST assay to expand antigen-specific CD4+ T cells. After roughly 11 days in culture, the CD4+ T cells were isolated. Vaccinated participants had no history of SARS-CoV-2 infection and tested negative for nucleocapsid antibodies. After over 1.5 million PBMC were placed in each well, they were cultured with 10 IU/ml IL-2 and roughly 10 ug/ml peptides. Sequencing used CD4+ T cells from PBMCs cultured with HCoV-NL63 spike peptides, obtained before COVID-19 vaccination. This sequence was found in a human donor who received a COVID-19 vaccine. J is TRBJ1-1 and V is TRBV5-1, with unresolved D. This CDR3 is CASSLLELNTEAFF. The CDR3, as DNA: TGCGCCAGCAGTCTCCTGGAACTGAACACTGAAGCTTTCTTT.